This T cell receptor beta chain was recovered during a study of cytomegalovirus exposure and HLA in healthy donors. Study-wide findings and caveats: An analysis that was carried out later associated 15,000 to 20,000 TCR beta sequences with HLA alleles at 0.05 false discovery rate. According to the study, about 180 TCR beta chains were cytomegalovirus-associated.

About this clone: The antigen is unknown.

Germline CDR1 and CDR2: MNHEY and SMNVEV (reference sequence). The CDR3 contains 16 residues. The trim removed 5 bases at V and 3 bases at J, leaving 6 bases unmatched. A multiplex PCR was run with 60 Vbeta primers and 13 Jbeta primers. Sequencing used immunoSEQ multiplex PCR; TCRdb keeps in-frame clones, though not all of them. The repertoire consists of 150,000 to 250,000 clones, with about four fifths occurring once and the leading ten covering under 2%. This sequence was found in a girl aged 5-17 years in good health and CMV-seropositive. V and J are TRBV27 and TRBJ1-5, with 11 positions matching TRBD1. Sample: PBMCs. The CDR3 protein is CASSPMGQGDNQPQHF. The DNA of the CDR3 is TGTGCCAGCAGTCCTATGGGACAGGGGGACAATCAGCCCCAGCATTTT.